This T cell receptor (beta chain) was retrieved from a study of T-cell memory formation after mild COVID-19. Study-level results: Certain responding clones were present in pre-infection memory, suggesting participation of cross-reactive memory.

Employing constant-segment primers, 5'RACE generated TCR alpha and TCR beta cDNA libraries bearing sample barcodes and UMIs. TCRdb re-called the 5' RACE reads through MiXCR, storing one row per CDR3 protein. Seen here are 400,000 to 550,000 distinct CDR3 sequences, around a quarter observed once, and the top ten hold roughly an eighth. Germline lookup yields CDR1 SGHRS and CDR2 YFSETQ. The J segment lost 2 bases and the V segment lost 0 bases, leaving 8 bases of the junction unmatched. CDR3 length equals 19 residues. Details on this clonotype: Its antigen is as yet unknown.

Sequencing was performed on PBMCs or a T cell subset sorted from them (not recorded which). This chain links TRBV5-1 with TRBJ2-3, with 14 bases that match TRBD2. This receptor was identified in an adult woman who had mild COVID-19 (a few samples of this study predate the infection). Cell type and time point are not known. CDR3 in DNA: TGCGCCAGCAGCTTGGCCCCAGGACTAGCGGGGGGAATCACAGATACGCAGTATTTT. Amino acid sequence: CASSLAPGLAGGITDTQYF.